One sample yielded the 9 T cell receptor beta chains listed below, sequenced in a study of blood T cell repertoires in COVID-19. Clones were sequenced by immunoSEQ multiplex PCR, and TCRdb holds only the in-frame ones, with some missing. The repertoire has roughly 240,000 clones, about 83% of them found once; the top ten carry approximately 5%. The sequenced sample was peripheral blood. These receptor sequences come from an elderly woman with COVID-19, enrolled during active disease.

The chain links TRBV7-3 to TRBJ1-1; D is undetermined. Germline V gives CDR1 SGHTA, CDR2 FQGTGA. The CDR3 runs 13 residues. V was shortened by 5 bases and J by 6 bases, with 13 bases between the two germline ends. As DNA, the CDR3 is TGTGCCAGCAGCCTCTTGAGAAGCTCTGAAGCTTTCTTT. This encodes CASSLLRSSEAFF.

This chain links TRBV30 with TRBJ2-5, with D uncertain. The V end was cut by 3 bases, the J end by 3 bases, with 8 bases between. The CDR3 totals 12 residues. Germline V gives CDR1 GTSNPN, CDR2 SVGIG (reference sequence). The CDR3, as DNA: TGTGCCTGGAGAAGCCAAAAAGAGACCCAGTACTTC. Translated: CAWRSQKETQYF.

The chain employs TRBV12-3 or TRBV12-4 and TRBJ2-1; 11 nucleotides agree with TRBD2. This CDR3 has 13 residues. With 3 bases clipped from V and 9 bases from J, the junction kept 1 base outside the gene matches. CDR3 in amino acids: CASSLLAGGEQFF. CDR3 DNA sequence: TGTGCCAGCAGTTTGCTAGCGGGGGGTGAGCAGTTCTTC.

This clone was seen a single time. The chain combines TRBV3-1 (or the pseudogene TRBV3-2) with TRBJ2-1; 8 bases are a match to TRBD2. V shed 4 bases, J shed 3 bases, and the junction held 5 bases outside the gene matches. CDR1 and CDR2 (germline): LGHDT, YNNKEL (reference sequence). The CDR3 extends over 15 amino acids. The CDR3 loop reads CASSLGTRNYNEQFF. DNA of the CDR3: TGTGCCAGCAGCCTTGGGACTAGAAACTACAATGAGCAGTTCTTC.

This clone occurred a few times. V is TRBV18 and J is TRBJ2-1; 11 bases fit TRBD2. V shed 2 bases and J 5 bases; nucleotides not matched to a gene: 5. Germline V gene sequence: CDR1 KGHSH, CDR2 LQKENI. This CDR3 spans 16 amino acids. The CDR3 here is CASSPVLLAGDNEQFF. In DNA, the CDR3 is TGTGCCAGCTCACCAGTCCTACTAGCGGGGGACAATGAGCAGTTCTTC.

This chain uses TRBV28 with TRBJ1-6; unclear D gene. V was pared by 3 bases and J by 0 bases, with 6 bases between. Germline CDR1 reads MDHEN; CDR2 reads SYDVKM. This CDR3 has 15 amino acids. DNA for the CDR3: TGTGCCAGCAGTTTTGAGAGCTCCTATAATTCACCCCTCCACTTT. Residues: CASSFESSYNSPLHF.

The chain has TRBV5-6 and TRBJ1-2; TRBD1 aligns across 8 bases. Looked up from germline, CDR1 is SGHDT and CDR2 is YYEEEE. With V trimmed by 5 bases and J by 3 bases, 3 bases remained unmatched. This CDR3 region has 13 residues. The CDR3 loop is CASREQGDYGYTF. For the CDR3, the DNA is TGTGCCAGCAGGGAACAGGGGGACTATGGCTACACCTTC. The entire variable domain, with the rest obtained from reference TRBV5-6 and TRBJ1-2, is as follows: DAGVTQSPTHLIKTRGQQVTLRCSPKSGHDTVSWYQQALGQGPQFIFQYYEEEERQRGNFPDRFSGHQFPNYSSELNVNALLLGDSALYLCASREQGDYGYTFGSGTRLTVV.

This chain's CDR3 is CSTSDRGLTEAFF. The DNA of the CDR3 is TGCAGCACTTCCGACAGGGGGCTGACTGAAGCTTTCTTT. The chain employs TRBV29-1 and TRBJ1-1; TRBD1 matches at 10 bases. Germline values: CDR1 SQVTM, CDR2 ANQGSEA. This CDR3 comprises 13 residues. The V gene end was trimmed by 8 bases and the J gene end by 5 bases; junction bases not matched to a gene: 8. Variable domain in full (rest from reference TRBV29-1 and TRBJ1-1): SAVISQKPSRDICQRGTSLTIQCQVDSQVTMMFWYRQQPGQSLTLIATANQGSEATYESGFVIDKFPISRPNLTFSTLTVSNMSPEDSSIYLCSTSDRGLTEAFFGQGTRLTVV.

The rearrangement joins TRBV7-3 to TRBJ2-3, with 8 nucleotides matching TRBD2. Germline assignment: CDR1 SGHTA and CDR2 FQGTGA. CDR3 length: 15 residues. V shed 5 bases, J shed 2 bases, and the junction held 6 bases outside the gene matches. CDR3 coding DNA: TGTGCCAGCAGCCCGGGGGGGGGCACCACAGATACGCAGTATTTT. It is translated as CASSPGGGTTDTQYF.